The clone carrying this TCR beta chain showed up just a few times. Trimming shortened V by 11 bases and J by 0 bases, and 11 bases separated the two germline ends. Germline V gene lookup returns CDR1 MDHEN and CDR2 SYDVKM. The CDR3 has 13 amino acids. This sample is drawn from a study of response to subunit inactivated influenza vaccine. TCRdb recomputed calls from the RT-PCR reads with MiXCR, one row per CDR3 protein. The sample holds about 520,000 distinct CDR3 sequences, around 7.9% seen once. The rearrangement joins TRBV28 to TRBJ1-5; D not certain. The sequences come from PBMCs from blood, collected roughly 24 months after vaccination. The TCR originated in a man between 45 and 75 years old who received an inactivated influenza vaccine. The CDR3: CAGSPDSNQPQHF. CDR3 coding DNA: TGTGCCGGTAGCCCAGATAGCAATCAGCCCCAGCATTTT.